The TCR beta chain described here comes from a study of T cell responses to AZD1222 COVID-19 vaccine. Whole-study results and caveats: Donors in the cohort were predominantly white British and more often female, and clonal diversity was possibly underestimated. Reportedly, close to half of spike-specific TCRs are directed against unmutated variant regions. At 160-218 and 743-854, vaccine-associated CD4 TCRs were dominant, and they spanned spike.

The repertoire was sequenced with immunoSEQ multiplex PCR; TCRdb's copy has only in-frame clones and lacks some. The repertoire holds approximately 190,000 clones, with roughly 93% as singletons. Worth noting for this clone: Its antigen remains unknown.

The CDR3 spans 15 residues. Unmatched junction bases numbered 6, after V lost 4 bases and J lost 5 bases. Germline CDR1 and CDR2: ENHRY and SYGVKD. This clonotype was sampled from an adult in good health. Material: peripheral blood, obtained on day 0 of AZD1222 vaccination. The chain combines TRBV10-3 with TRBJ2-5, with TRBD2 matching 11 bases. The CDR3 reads CAISAPSGGQETQYF. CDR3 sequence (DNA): TGTGCCATCAGTGCCCCTAGCGGGGGGCAGGAGACCCAGTACTTC.